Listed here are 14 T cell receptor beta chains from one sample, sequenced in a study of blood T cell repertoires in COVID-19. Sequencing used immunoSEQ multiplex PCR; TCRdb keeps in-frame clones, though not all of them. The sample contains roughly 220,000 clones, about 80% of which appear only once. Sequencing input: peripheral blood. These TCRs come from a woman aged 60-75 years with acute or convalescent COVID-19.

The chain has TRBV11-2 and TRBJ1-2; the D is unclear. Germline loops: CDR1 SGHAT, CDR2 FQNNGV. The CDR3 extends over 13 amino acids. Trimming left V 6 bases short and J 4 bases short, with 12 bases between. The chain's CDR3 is CASRVAGPYGYTF. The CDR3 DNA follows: TGTGCCAGCAGGGTCGCTGGCCCCTATGGCTACACCTTC.

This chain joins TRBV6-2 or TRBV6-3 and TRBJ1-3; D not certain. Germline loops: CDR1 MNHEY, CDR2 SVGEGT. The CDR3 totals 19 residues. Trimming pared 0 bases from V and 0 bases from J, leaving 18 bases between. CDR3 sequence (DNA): TGTGCCAGCAGTTACTCTCTAAGAAGCGCACAATTCTCTGGAAACACCATATATTTT. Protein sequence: CASSYSLRSAQFSGNTIYF.

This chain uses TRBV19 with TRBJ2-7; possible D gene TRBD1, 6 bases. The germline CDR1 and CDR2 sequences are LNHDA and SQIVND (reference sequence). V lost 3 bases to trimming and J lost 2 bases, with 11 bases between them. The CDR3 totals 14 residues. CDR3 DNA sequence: TGTGCCAGTAGTATTGACAAGGGGGCCTACGAGCAGTACTTC. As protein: CASSIDKGAYEQYF.

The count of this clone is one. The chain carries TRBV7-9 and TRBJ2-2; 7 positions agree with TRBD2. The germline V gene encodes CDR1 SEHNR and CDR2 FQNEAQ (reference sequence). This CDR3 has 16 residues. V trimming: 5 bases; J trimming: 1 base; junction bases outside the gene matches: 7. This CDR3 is CASSPGVAGNTGELFF. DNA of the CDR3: TGTGCCAGCAGCCCCGGGGTAGCGGGGAACACCGGGGAGCTGTTTTTT.

This CDR3 reads CASRVTDRGNEKLFF. The CDR3 DNA follows: TGTGCCAGCAGAGTTACGGACAGGGGAAATGAAAAACTGTTTTTT. V gene TRBV6-5 combines with J gene TRBJ1-4; 9 nucleotides match TRBD1. The length of the CDR3 is 15 residues. Trimming cost V 6 bases and J 5 bases; bases outside gene matches: 7. Germline V lookup: CDR1 MNHEY, CDR2 SVGAGI.

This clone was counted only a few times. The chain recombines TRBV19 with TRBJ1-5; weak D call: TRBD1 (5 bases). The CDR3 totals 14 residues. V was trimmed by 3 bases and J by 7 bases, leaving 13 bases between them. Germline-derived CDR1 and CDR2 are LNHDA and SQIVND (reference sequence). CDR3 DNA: TGTGCCAGTAGTATTTGGGGGGTTGGGCAGCCCCAGCATTTT. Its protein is CASSIWGVGQPQHF. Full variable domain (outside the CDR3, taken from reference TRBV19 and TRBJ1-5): DGGITQSPKYLFRKEGQNVTLSCEQNLNHDAMYWYRQDPGQGLRLIYYSQIVNDFQKGDIAEGYSVSREKKESFPLTVTSAQKNPTAFYLCASSIWGVGQPQHFGDGTRLSIL.

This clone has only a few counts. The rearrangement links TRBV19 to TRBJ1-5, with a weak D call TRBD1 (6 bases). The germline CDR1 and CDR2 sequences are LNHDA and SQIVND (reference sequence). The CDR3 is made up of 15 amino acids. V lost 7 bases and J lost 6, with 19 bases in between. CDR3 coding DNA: TGTGCCAGTACTCCAGGTGGAGGGGGGGGTCAGCCCCAGCATTTT. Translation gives CASTPGGGGGQPQHF.

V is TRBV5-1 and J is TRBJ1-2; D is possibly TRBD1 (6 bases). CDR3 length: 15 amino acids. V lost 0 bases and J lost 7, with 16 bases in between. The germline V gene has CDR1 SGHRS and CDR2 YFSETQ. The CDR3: CASSLGQAMVGGYTF. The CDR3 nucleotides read TGCGCCAGCAGCTTGGGACAGGCTATGGTTGGTGGCTACACCTTC.

The CDR3 DNA is TGTGCCAGCAGTTCAGAAACATATAGCAATCAGCCCCAGCATTTT. Translation: CASSSETYSNQPQHF. The rearrangement joins TRBV6-5 to TRBJ1-5; D not certain. The germline gives CDR1 MNHEY, CDR2 SVGAGI. The CDR3 runs 15 residues. V lost 4 bases to trimming and J lost 0 bases, with 10 bases between them.

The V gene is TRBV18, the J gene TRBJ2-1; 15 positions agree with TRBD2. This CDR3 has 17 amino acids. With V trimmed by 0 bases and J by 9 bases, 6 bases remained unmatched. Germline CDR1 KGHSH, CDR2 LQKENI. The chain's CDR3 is CASSPPWTSGGVIEQFF. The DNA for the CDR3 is TGTGCCAGCTCACCACCGTGGACTAGCGGGGGGGTGATTGAGCAGTTCTTC.

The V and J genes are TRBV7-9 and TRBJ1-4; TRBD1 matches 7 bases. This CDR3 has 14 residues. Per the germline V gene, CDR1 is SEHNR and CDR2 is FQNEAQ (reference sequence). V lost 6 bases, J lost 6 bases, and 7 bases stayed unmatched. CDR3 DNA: TGTGCCAGCAGTGCCGGGACAGTGGATGAAAAACTGTTTTTT. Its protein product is CASSAGTVDEKLFF.

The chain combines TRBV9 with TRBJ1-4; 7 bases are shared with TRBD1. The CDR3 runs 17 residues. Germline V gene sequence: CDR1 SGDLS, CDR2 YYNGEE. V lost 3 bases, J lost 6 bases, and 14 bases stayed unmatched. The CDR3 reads CASSATDRHDQDEKLFF. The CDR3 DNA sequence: TGTGCCAGCAGCGCCACGGACAGGCACGACCAAGATGAAAAACTGTTTTTT.

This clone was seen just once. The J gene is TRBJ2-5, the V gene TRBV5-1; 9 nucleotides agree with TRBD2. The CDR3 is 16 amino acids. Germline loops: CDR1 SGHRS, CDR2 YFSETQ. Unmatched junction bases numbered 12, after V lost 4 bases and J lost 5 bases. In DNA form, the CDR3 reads TGCGCCAGCAGCAGCTTCTCTAGCGGGGCTGGTGAGACCCAGTACTTC. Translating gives CASSSFSSGAGETQYF.

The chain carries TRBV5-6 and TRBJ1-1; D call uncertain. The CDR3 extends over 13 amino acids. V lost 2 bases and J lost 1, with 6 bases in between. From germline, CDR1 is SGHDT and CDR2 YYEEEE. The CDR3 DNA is TGTGCCAGCAGCTTCGGCGGGAACACTGAAGCTTTCTTT. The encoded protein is CASSFGGNTEAFF.